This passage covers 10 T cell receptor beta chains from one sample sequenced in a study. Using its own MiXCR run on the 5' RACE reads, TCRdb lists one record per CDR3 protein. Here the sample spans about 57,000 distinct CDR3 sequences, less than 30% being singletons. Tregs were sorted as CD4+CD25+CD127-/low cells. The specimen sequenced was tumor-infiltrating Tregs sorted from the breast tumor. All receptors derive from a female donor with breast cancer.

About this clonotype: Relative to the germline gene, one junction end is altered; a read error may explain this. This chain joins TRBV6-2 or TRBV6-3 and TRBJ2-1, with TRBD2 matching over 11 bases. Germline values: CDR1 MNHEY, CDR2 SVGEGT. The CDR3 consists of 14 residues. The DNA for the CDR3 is TGTACCAGCATCGGGACTAGCGGCTACAATGAGCAGTTCTTC. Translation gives CTSIGTSGYNEQFF.

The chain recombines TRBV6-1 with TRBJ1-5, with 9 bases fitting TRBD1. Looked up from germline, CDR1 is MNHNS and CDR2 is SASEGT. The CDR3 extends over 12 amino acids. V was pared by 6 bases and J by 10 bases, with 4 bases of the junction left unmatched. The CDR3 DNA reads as TGTGCCAGCAGGCCGGGACAGGGTCCCCAGCATTTT. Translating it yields CASRPGQGPQHF.

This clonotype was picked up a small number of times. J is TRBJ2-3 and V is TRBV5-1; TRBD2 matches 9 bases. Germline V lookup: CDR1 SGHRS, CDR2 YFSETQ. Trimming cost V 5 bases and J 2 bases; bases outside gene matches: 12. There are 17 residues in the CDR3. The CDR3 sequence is CASSQGMVAGVTDTQYF. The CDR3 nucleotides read TGCGCCAGCAGTCAAGGTATGGTAGCGGGAGTCACAGATACGCAGTATTTT.

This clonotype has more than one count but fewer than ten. The CDR3 nucleotides are TGTGCCAGCAGCCTAGAGCGGGGGGGTAACAATGAGCAGTTCTTC. Protein: CASSLERGGNNEQFF. The V call is TRBV7-9, the J call TRBJ2-1; 10 bases line up with TRBD2. This CDR3 spans 15 amino acids. The V gene's germline CDR1 is SEHNR and CDR2 FQNEAQ (reference sequence). J lost 5 bases, V lost 5 bases, and 6 bases had no gene match. The whole variable domain, remainder taken from reference TRBV7-9 and TRBJ2-1, is DTGVSQNPRHKITKRGQNVTFRCDPISEHNRLYWYRQTLGQGPEFLTYFQNEAQLEKSRLLSDRFSAERPKGSFSTLEIQRTEQGDSAMYLCASSLERGGNNEQFFGPGTRLTVL.

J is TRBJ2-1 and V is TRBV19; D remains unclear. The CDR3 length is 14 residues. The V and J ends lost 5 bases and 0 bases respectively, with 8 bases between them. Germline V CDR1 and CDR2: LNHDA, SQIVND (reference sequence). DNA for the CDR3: TGTGCCAGTAGTCGTAGAAGCTCCTACAATGAGCAGTTCTTC. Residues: CASSRRSSYNEQFF.

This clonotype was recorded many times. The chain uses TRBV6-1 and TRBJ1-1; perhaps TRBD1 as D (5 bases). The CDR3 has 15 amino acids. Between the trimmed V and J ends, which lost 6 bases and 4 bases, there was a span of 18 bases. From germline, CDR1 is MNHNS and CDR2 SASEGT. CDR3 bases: TGTGCCAGCAGGGGGAGGACGCTCGGGGCCACTGAAGCTTTCTTT. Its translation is CASRGRTLGATEAFF.

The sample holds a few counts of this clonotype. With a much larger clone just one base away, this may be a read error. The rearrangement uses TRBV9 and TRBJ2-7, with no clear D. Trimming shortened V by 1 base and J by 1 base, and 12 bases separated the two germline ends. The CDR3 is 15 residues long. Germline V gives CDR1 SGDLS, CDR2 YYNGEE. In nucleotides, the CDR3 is TGTGCCAGCAGCGTATCTGACTGGGTTTCCTACGAGCAGTACTTC. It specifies CASSVSDWVSYEQYF.

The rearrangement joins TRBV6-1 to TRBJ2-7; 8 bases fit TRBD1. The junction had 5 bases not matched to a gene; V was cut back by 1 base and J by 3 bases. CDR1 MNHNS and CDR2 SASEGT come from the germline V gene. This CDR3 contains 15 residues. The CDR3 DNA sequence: TGTGCCAGCAGTGAAGGCCCTGGACAGGGCTACGAGCAGTACTTC. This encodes CASSEGPGQGYEQYF.

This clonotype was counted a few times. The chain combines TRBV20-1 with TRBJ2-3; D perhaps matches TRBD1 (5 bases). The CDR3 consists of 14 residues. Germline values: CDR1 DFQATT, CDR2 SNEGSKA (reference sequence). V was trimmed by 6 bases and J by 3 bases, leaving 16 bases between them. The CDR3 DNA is TGCAGTGCCCCCATACCCGCAGGGACAGATACGCAGTATTTT. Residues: CSAPIPAGTDTQYF.

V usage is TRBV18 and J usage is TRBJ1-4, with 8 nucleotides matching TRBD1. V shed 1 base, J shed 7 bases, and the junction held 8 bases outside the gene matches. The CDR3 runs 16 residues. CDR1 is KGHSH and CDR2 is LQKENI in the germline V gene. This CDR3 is CASSPLGGQGGEKLFF. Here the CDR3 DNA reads TGTGCCAGCTCACCACTCGGCGGACAGGGTGGTGAAAAACTGTTTTTT.